The 32 T cell receptor beta chains given below trace back to one sample, sequenced in a study of blood T cell repertoires in COVID-19. The table came from immunoSEQ multiplex PCR; TCRdb's copy has only in-frame clones and leaves some out. The sample has about 260,000 clones, 70% to 90% seen once. Specimen: peripheral blood. The receptor source for this set is a man aged 55 to 70 who had recovered from COVID-19.

V gene TRBV11-2 combines with J gene TRBJ2-2; no definite D call. The CDR3 spans 15 residues. Germline CDR1 is SGHAT and CDR2 is FQNNGV. Trimming removed 1 base from V and 7 bases from J, with 13 bases in between. CDR3 nucleotides: TGTGCCAGCAGCTTAGGGAGTGGATTGAGCGGGGAGCTGTTTTTT. It translates to CASSLGSGLSGELFF.

This chain connects TRBV5-1 to TRBJ2-3; 16 nucleotides line up with TRBD2. Germline-derived CDR1 and CDR2 are SGHRS and YFSETQ. This CDR3 is 18 amino acids long. Unmatched junction bases numbered 6, after V lost 3 bases and J lost 2 bases. This chain's CDR3 is CASSSGLAGGRSTDTQYF. The CDR3 region has the DNA TGCGCCAGCAGCTCGGGACTAGCGGGAGGGCGATCCACAGATACGCAGTATTTT.

This sequence joins TRBV9 and TRBJ2-2; D may be TRBD2 (6 bases). Germline-derived CDR1 and CDR2 are SGDLS and YYNGEE. The ends were cut back, 2 bases at V and 4 bases at J, with 12 bases in the middle. The CDR3 consists of 15 residues. CDR3 sequence (DNA): TGTGCCAGCAGCGTTGTTGGAGGGGCCACCGGGGAGCTGTTTTTT. Translation gives CASSVVGGATGELFF.

The sample holds a few counts of this clone. V gene TRBV18 combines with J gene TRBJ1-6; 10 bases are shared with TRBD1. Germline values: CDR1 KGHSH, CDR2 LQKENI. The CDR3 has 16 amino acids. V gave up 3 bases and J gave up 9 bases; unmatched junction bases: 8. CDR3 sequence reads: CASSPKAGQGSSPLHF. As DNA, the CDR3 is TGTGCCAGCTCACCTAAGGCGGGACAGGGGTCTTCACCCCTCCACTTT. Using reference TRBV18 and TRBJ1-6 for the parts outside the CDR3, the full variable domain is NAGVMQNPRHLVRRRGQEARLRCSPMKGHSHVYWYRQLPEEGLKFMVYLQKENIIDESGMPKERFSAEFPKEGPSILRIQQVVRGDSAAYFCASSPKAGQGSSPLHFGNGTRLTVT.

The chain combines TRBV11-2 with TRBJ2-2; D might be TRBD1 (6 bases). The CDR3 is 16 amino acids. Trimming removed 5 bases at V and 3 bases at J, with 16 bases between. CDR1 and CDR2 (germline): SGHAT, FQNNGV. The CDR3 is CASSPPRQVYTGELFF. CDR3 in DNA: TGTGCCAGCAGCCCCCCGAGACAGGTGTACACCGGGGAGCTGTTTTTT.

The V and J genes are TRBV18 and TRBJ1-2; the match to TRBD1 covers 9 bases. Germline V gene lookup returns CDR1 KGHSH and CDR2 LQKENI. J lost 2 bases, V lost 5 bases, and 6 bases had no gene match. This CDR3 has 15 amino acids. The CDR3 sequence is CASSIKTGGNYGYTF. The CDR3, as DNA: TGTGCCAGCTCAATCAAGACAGGGGGAAACTATGGCTACACCTTC.

The chain combines TRBV19 with TRBJ1-6; no clear D gene. From germline, CDR1 is LNHDA and CDR2 SQIVND (reference sequence). The V and J ends lost 9 bases and 6 bases respectively, with 12 bases between them. The CDR3 is 13 residues long. The DNA for the CDR3 is TGTGCCAGCCATAAGACATCTAATTCACCCCTCCACTTT. Translating it yields CASHKTSNSPLHF.

This clone showed up just once. The chain employs TRBV4-2 and TRBJ1-2; 7 bases align to TRBD1. The ends lost 5 bases at V and 4 bases at J; junction bases unmatched: 10. This CDR3 spans 15 amino acids. Germline V gene data show CDR1 as LGHNA and CDR2 as YNFKEQ. This CDR3 reads CASSYRSGGTYGYTF. Written as DNA, the CDR3 is TGTGCCAGCAGCTACCGATCAGGGGGGACCTATGGCTACACCTTC.

This rearrangement joins TRBV4-1 to TRBJ2-1, with 12 bases fitting TRBD2. The ends lost 6 bases at V and 5 bases at J; junction bases unmatched: 5. The CDR3 loop spans 15 amino acids. Germline V lookup: CDR1 MGHRA, CDR2 YSYEKL. This CDR3 reads CASRLRLAGDNEQFF. DNA for the CDR3: TGCGCCAGCAGGCTAAGACTAGCGGGAGACAATGAGCAGTTCTTC.

This chain links TRBV7-2 with TRBJ1-5; no clear D. The germline gives CDR1 SGHTA, CDR2 FQGNSA. The CDR3 loop spans 16 amino acids. Trimming took off 1 base at V and 0 bases at J, with 10 bases between the two ends. For the CDR3, the DNA is TGTGCCAGCAGCTTAGGGGCAGAAAATAGCAATCAGCCCCAGCATTTT. Translating gives CASSLGAENSNQPQHF.

This clone was picked up a small number of times. The V gene is TRBV29-1, the J gene TRBJ2-3; 11 nucleotides match TRBD2. Germline V gives CDR1 SQVTM, CDR2 ANQGSEA. The CDR3 covers 13 residues. Trimming cost V 7 bases and J 7 bases; bases outside gene matches: 7. Written as DNA, the CDR3 is TGCAGCGCCACGACTAGCGGGGCCCATACGCAGTATTTT. It is translated as CSATTSGAHTQYF.

V and J are TRBV9 and TRBJ2-5; TRBD2 aligns across 9 bases. Germline V gene data show CDR1 as SGDLS and CDR2 as YYNGEE. CDR3 size: 14 residues. V trimming: 1 base; J trimming: 4 bases; junction bases outside the gene matches: 2. The DNA for the CDR3 is TGTGCCAGCAGCGTACATAGCGGGGGAGAGACCCAGTACTTC. It codes for CASSVHSGGETQYF.

V is TRBV5-1 and J is TRBJ2-7; TRBD1 is a possible D gene (6 bases). CDR1 is SGHRS and CDR2 is YFSETQ in the germline V gene. V dropped 2 bases and J dropped 0 bases, with 9 bases sitting between them. CDR3 length equals 14 residues. The CDR3 region has the DNA TGCGCCAGCAGCTTTCAGGGGTCCTCCTACGAGCAGTACTTC. Amino acid sequence: CASSFQGSSYEQYF.

This clone was detected ten times or more. The chain employs TRBV30 and TRBJ1-3, with 8 bases lining up with TRBD1. Germline values: CDR1 GTSNPN, CDR2 SVGIG (reference sequence). V was clipped by 1 base and J by 3 bases; unmatched bases: 5. CDR3 length: 15 residues. CDR3 loop: CAWSAGGTGGNTIYF. The CDR3 DNA sequence: TGTGCCTGGAGTGCCGGAGGGACAGGTGGAAACACCATATATTTT.

This clone was counted a few times. The chain employs TRBV2 and TRBJ2-7; the match to TRBD1 covers 10 bases. CDR1 SNHLY and CDR2 FYNNEI come from the germline V gene. Trimming took 3 bases from V and 5 from J; bases not matched to a gene: 7. CDR3 length: 15 amino acids. DNA of the CDR3: TGTGCCAGCAGTGAGAGGGGACAGGGGATCCACGAGCAGTACTTC. The encoded protein is CASSERGQGIHEQYF.

The chain is built from TRBV10-3 and TRBJ2-6; D is perhaps TRBD1 (6 bases). This CDR3 has 18 residues. Trimming took off 11 bases at V and 0 bases at J, with 23 bases between the two ends. The V gene's germline CDR1 is ENHRY and CDR2 SYGVKD. Here the CDR3 reads CASRTGQPTYSGANVLTF. The CDR3 region has the DNA TGTGCCTCAAGAACTGGACAGCCGACCTACTCTGGGGCCAACGTCCTGACTTTC.

The CDR3 DNA reads as TGTGCCAGCAGCAGGGGCCCTCAGCCCCAGCATTTT. It translates to CASSRGPQPQHF. The gene calls are TRBV28 and TRBJ1-5, with D possibly matching TRBD1 (6 bases). This CDR3 has 12 residues. Trimming left V 6 bases short and J 6 bases short, with 9 bases between. The V gene's germline CDR1 is MDHEN and CDR2 SYDVKM.

V and J are TRBV4-1 and TRBJ1-1, with D possibly being TRBD1 (5 bases). V was cut by 1 base and J by 5 bases, with 14 bases left in between. There are 15 residues in the CDR3. CDR1 is MGHRA and CDR2 is YSYEKL in the germline V gene. CDR3 in amino acids: CASSQVQGGGTEAFF. The DNA of the CDR3 is TGCGCCAGCAGCCAAGTCCAGGGTGGGGGGACTGAAGCTTTCTTT.

The gene calls are TRBV2 and TRBJ1-2; 10 nucleotides agree with TRBD1. Germline V gives CDR1 SNHLY, CDR2 FYNNEI. This CDR3 spans 15 amino acids. The V gene end was trimmed by 7 bases and the J gene end by 1 base; junction bases not matched to a gene: 6. Here the CDR3 DNA reads TGTGCCAGCACGCGACAGGGGGCAATTAACTATGGCTACACCTTC. Its protein is CASTRQGAINYGYTF.

The CDR3 sequence is CASSLAVPLPNEQFF. The CDR3 bases are TGCGCCAGCAGCTTAGCGGTCCCCCTTCCCAATGAGCAGTTCTTC. The chain is built from TRBV5-1 and TRBJ2-1, with D maybe TRBD2 (5 bases). V was shortened by 2 bases and J by 6 bases, with 15 bases between the two germline ends. The germline gives CDR1 SGHRS, CDR2 YFSETQ. This CDR3 spans 15 amino acids.

The sample holds a few counts of this clone. Mismatch with germline at one junction end may stem from a read error. The chain recombines TRBV19 with TRBJ1-3, with no clear D. CDR1 and CDR2 (germline): LNHDA, SQIVND (reference sequence). The CDR3 loop spans 14 amino acids. The CDR3 DNA sequence: TGTGCCAGTAAGAATTCGTATTCGAGCGACGTCGCAGATTTT. Protein sequence: CASKNSYSSDVADF.

A single count supports this clone. This chain connects TRBV5-4 to TRBJ1-1, with 7 positions matching TRBD1. CDR3 length: 15 amino acids. Germline V gives CDR1 SGHNT, CDR2 YYREEE (reference sequence). Unmatched junction bases numbered 3, after V lost 0 bases and J lost 1 base. The CDR3 sequence: CASSLAAGGNTEAFF. CDR3 coding DNA: TGTGCCAGCAGCTTGGCAGCAGGGGGGAACACTGAAGCTTTCTTT.

V is TRBV28 and J is TRBJ2-2; 8 bases are a match to TRBD1. CDR1 MDHEN and CDR2 SYDVKM come from the germline V gene. V trimming: 5 bases; J trimming: 4 bases; junction bases outside the gene matches: 12. The CDR3 totals 17 residues. CDR3 coding DNA: TGTGCCAGCAGTCACAAGCGGACAGGGCGCGGCACCGGGGAGCTGTTTTTT. It yields the protein CASSHKRTGRGTGELFF.

The chain links TRBV14 to TRBJ1-2; D is perhaps TRBD1 (5 bases). The V gene's germline CDR1 is SGHDN and CDR2 FVKESK. V was clipped by 2 bases and J by 3 bases, with 13 bases between them. This CDR3 comprises 15 residues. CDR3 amino acids: CASSQQGWLDYGYTF. The CDR3, as DNA: TGTGCCAGCAGCCAACAGGGTTGGTTGGACTATGGCTACACCTTC.

The chain has TRBV27 and TRBJ1-4; D gene ambiguous. This CDR3 has 15 residues. Trimming stripped 4 bases from V and 7 bases from J, with 16 bases between. In germline, CDR1 is MNHEY, CDR2 SMNVEV (reference sequence). The CDR3 sequence: CASSSTTLPGEKLFF. The CDR3 DNA reads TGTGCCAGCAGTTCGACGACCCTACCGGGTGAAAAACTGTTTTTT.

The rearrangement uses TRBV5-3 and TRBJ1-4, with a possible D match to TRBD1 (6 bases). TRBV5-3 carries the ORF label, with uncertain function. The length of the CDR3 is 15 residues. V lost 1 base, J lost 3 bases, and 10 bases lay in between. CDR3 region: CARSLCAGANEKLFF. CDR3 bases: TGTGCCAGAAGCTTGTGTGCAGGGGCTAATGAAAAACTGTTTTTT.

The rearrangement joins TRBV4-1 to TRBJ2-1, with D perhaps TRBD2 (6 bases). The CDR3 sequence is 18 residues long. Germline CDR1 and CDR2: MGHRA and YSYEKL. V was shortened by 4 bases and J by 5 bases, with 24 bases between the two germline ends. The CDR3 coding sequence is TGCGCCAGCAGCCTCTGGGTGCTGGGGCGGGATTACAACAATGAGCAGTTCTTC. Translating gives CASSLWVLGRDYNNEQFF.

This clone was seen only once. The J gene is TRBJ1-3, the V gene TRBV2; D not certain. Per germline, CDR1 SNHLY and CDR2 FYNNEI. The V end lost 3 bases, the J end lost 0 bases, and 6 bases lay between the germline ends. CDR3 length equals 14 residues. The CDR3: CASSEWLSGNTIYF. DNA of the CDR3: TGTGCCAGCAGTGAGTGGCTCTCTGGAAACACCATATATTTT.

The chain employs TRBV6-1 and TRBJ1-5; the D is unclear. Trimming pared 1 base from V and 3 bases from J, leaving 10 bases between. The CDR3 length is 15 residues. Germline lookup yields CDR1 MNHNS and CDR2 SASEGT. The CDR3, as DNA: TGTGCCAGCAGTGAAGGTTTACAGTACAATCAGCCCCAGCATTTT. Translating it yields CASSEGLQYNQPQHF.

The rearrangement joins TRBV6-6 to TRBJ2-7; 10 nucleotides match TRBD2. This CDR3 spans 14 amino acids. With V trimmed by 5 bases and J by 2 bases, 3 bases remained unmatched. CDR1 and CDR2 (germline): MNHNY, SVGAGI (reference sequence). This CDR3 is CASSASGGTYEQYF. For the CDR3, the DNA is TGTGCCAGCAGTGCTAGCGGGGGAACCTACGAGCAGTACTTC.

The chain employs TRBV6-5 and TRBJ1-2; no reliable D call. Trimming cost V 4 bases and J 6 bases, with 9 bases left between them. Germline V gives CDR1 MNHEY, CDR2 SVGAGI. This CDR3 is built from 12 residues. CDR3 amino acids: CASSSRLNGYTF. The CDR3 nucleotides read TGTGCCAGCAGTTCCAGGTTGAATGGCTACACCTTC.

V gene TRBV11-2 combines with J gene TRBJ2-2, with D possibly matching TRBD2 (6 bases). V lost 5 bases and J 2 bases, leaving 12 bases between the germline ends. The CDR3 covers 15 residues. CDR1 and CDR2 (germline): SGHAT, FQNNGV. The CDR3 protein is CASSPGVFNTGELFF. The CDR3 DNA follows: TGTGCCAGCAGCCCGGGGGTCTTTAACACCGGGGAGCTGTTTTTT. The whole variable domain, filled in from reference TRBV11-2 and TRBJ2-2, reads EAGVAQSPRYKIIEKRQSVAFWCNPISGHATLYWYQQILGQGPKLLIQFQNNGVVDDSQLPKDRFSAERLKGVDSTLKIQPAKLEDSAVYLCASSPGVFNTGELFFGEGSRLTVL.